This TCR beta chain came from a study of blood T cells in healthy people across ages. The study, taken as a whole, reports: When set beside aged donors, long-lived donors presented more naive CD4+ cells and higher diversity. Observed TCR beta diversity per million T cells went down as age went up. This fall followed a roughly linear course with age.

A single count supports this clonotype. Its matching antigen is unknown. A sample-barcoded 5' primer and a J-beta primer mix were used in a second PCR of about 7 to 12 cycles. TCRdb recomputed calls from the 5' RACE reads with MiXCR, one row per CDR3 protein. Among under 2,000,000 distinct CDR3 sequences listed, around half were seen once. Trimming pared 5 bases from V and 2 bases from J, leaving 24 bases between. Germline CDR1 and CDR2: SGHDT and YYEEEE. The CDR3 consists of 18 residues. This clonotype was sampled from a woman aged 40 to 55 in good health. Sample: blood. The V gene is TRBV5-6, the J gene TRBJ2-3; weak D call: TRBD2 (6 bases). The CDR3 nucleotides are TGTGCCAGCAGTCCCCGGCTAGGTCTGGCTAGCGCCACAGATACGCAGTATTTT. Its protein is CASSPRLGLASATDTQYF.